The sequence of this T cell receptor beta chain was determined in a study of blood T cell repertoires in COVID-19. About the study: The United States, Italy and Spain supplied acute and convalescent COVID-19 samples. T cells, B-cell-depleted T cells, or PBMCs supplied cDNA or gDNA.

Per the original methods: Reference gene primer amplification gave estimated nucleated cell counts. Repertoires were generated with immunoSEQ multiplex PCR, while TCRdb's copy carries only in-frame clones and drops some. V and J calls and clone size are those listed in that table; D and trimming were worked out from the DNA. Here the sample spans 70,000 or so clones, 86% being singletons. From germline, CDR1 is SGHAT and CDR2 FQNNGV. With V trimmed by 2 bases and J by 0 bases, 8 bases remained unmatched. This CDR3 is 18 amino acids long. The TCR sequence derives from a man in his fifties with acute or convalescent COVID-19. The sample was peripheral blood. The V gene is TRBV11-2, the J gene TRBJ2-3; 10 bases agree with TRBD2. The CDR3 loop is CASSLLSSGGLSTDTQYF. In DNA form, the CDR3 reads TGTGCCAGCAGCTTACTCTCTAGCGGGGGCCTTAGCACAGATACGCAGTATTTT.